This T cell receptor (beta chain) was captured by sequencing in a study of T cells in Graves' hyperthyroidism and ophthalmopathy. Whole-study context: Once the initial diagnosis was made, peripheral blood was obtained before any treatment. Whole-study results and caveats: Model output signaled ophthalmopathy a median roughly six months ahead of onset. Most clonotypes expanded in thyroid above 0.001 were likewise present in blood.

Stable disease denoted Graves' hyperthyroidism without ophthalmopathy progression within 18 months. There were TCR beta CDR3 regions amplified from RNA transcripts. During a first-round RT-PCR of the TCR CDR3, the HTBI primer set was used. Using its own MiXCR run on the multiplex PCR reads, TCRdb lists one record per CDR3 protein. Among approximately 320,000 distinct CDR3 sequences listed, approximately 17% were seen once. Regarding this clonotype: Its antigen remains unknown.

There are 14 residues in the CDR3. Germline V gene data show CDR1 as SGHAT and CDR2 as FQNNGV. Trimming at V came to 5 bases and at J to 7 bases, leaving 6 bases not matched to a gene. This chain joins TRBV11-2 and TRBJ2-2; 8 bases are shared with TRBD2. Sequencing used blood. This TCR derives from a man aged 25 to 45 with Graves' hyperthyroidism. This chain's CDR3 is CASSPGLGVGELFF. Written as DNA, the CDR3 is TGTGCCAGCAGCCCGGGACTAGGTGTCGGGGAGCTGTTTTTT.